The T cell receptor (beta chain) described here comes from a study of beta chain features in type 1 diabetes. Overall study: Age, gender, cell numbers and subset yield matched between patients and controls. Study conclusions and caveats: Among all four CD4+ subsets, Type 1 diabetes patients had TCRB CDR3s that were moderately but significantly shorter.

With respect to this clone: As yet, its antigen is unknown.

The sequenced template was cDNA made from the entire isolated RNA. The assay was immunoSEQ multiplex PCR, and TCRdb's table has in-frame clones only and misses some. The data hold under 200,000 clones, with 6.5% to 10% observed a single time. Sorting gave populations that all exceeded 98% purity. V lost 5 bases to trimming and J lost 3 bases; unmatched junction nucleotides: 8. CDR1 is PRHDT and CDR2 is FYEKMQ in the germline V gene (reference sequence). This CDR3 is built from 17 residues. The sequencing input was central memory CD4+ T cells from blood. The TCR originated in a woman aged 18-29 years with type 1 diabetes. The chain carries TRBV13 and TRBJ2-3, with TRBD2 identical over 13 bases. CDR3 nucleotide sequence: TGTGCCAGCAGCCAACGGACTAGCGGGAGTGGGACAGATACGCAGTATTTT. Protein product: CASSQRTSGSGTDTQYF.